This T cell receptor (beta chain) was profiled in a study of shared clonotypes between healthy human individuals. Over several immunoSEQ plates, each subset's genomic DNA was distributed in even portions. Original handling: Filtering of immunoSEQ junctional sequences could not match full-length read filtering. Repertoires were generated with immunoSEQ multiplex PCR, while TCRdb's copy carries only in-frame clones and drops some. V and J calls and clone size come straight from that table; D and trimming were deduced from the DNA. This table has around 1.4 million clones, less than 99% appearing once. Within Nashville, Tennessee resided all donors, each a Caucasian adult. The CDR3 consists of 16 residues. Germline trimming cut 2 bases from V and 5 bases from J; bases unmatched to any gene: 5. From germline, CDR1 is KGHSH and CDR2 LQKENI.

V is TRBV18 and J is TRBJ2-7; 14 bases map to TRBD2. Sequencing was carried out using naive CD4+ T cells sorted from blood. The sample's subset: CD45RA+ positively selected. This TCR was recovered from a man aged 25 to 40 in good health. The CDR3 is CASSPSWGLAGDEQYF. CDR3 in DNA: TGTGCCAGCTCACCATCGTGGGGACTAGCGGGAGACGAGCAGTACTTC.